The clone carrying this T cell receptor (beta chain) has more than one count but fewer than ten. No antigen is known for it. Each CDR3 protein is one row after TCRdb ran MiXCR on the 5' RACE reads. The table has 650,000 to 750,000 distinct CDR3 sequences, 21% seen once; the top ten hold around 4.4%. The record originates from a study of identical twins. All donors were healthy Caucasians. The study's findings and limits: Twins' surplus sharing was weaker for beta out-of-frame sequences. Within cord blood, abundant beta clonotypes carried fewer insertions, but memory repertoires showed no such trend.

Germline V gene lookup returns CDR1 MNHNS and CDR2 SASEGT. The CDR3 length is 13 residues. Deletions cut 6 bases from V and 0 bases from J, with 9 bases between. The data were also submitted as part of a second study, on T cells expressing NK-cell markers. This second study notes: No clear determination of HCMV specificity was made for expanded NKG2C+ T cell clones.

Input material: PBMCs. V usage is TRBV6-1 and J usage is TRBJ2-7; no firm D call. The source is a woman younger than 35 in good health. In DNA form, the CDR3 reads TGTGCCAGCAGAGGCGGCATCTCCTACGAGCAGTACTTC. Its protein product is CASRGGISYEQYF.